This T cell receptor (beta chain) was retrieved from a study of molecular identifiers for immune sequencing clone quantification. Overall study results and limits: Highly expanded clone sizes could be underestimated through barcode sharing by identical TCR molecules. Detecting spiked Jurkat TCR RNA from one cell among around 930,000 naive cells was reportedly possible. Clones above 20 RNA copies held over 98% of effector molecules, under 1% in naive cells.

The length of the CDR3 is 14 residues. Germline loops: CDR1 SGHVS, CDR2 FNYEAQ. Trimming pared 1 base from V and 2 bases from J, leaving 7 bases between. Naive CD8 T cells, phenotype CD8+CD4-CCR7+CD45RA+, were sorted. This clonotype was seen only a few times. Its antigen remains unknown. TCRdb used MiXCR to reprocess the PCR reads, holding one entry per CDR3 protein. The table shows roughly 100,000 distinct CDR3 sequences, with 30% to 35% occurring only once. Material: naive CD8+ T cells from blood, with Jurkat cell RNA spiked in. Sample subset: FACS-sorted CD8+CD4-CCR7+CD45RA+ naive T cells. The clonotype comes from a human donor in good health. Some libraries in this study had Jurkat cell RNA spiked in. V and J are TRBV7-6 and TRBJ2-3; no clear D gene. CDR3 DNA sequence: TGTGCCAGCAGCTTAGTGGGGAACACAGATACGCAGTATTTT. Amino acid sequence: CASSLVGNTDTQYF.